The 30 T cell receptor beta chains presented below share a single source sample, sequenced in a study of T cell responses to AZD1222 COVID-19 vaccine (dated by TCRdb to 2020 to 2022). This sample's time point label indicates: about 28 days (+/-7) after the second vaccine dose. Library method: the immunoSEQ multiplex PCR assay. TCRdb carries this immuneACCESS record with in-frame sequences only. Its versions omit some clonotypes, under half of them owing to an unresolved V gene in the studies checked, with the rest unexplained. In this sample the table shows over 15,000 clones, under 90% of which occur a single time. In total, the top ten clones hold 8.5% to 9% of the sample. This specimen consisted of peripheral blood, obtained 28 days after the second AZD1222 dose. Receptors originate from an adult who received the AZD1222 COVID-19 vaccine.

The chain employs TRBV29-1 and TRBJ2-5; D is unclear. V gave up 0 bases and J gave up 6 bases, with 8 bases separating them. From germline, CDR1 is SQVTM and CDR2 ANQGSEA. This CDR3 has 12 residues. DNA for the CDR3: TGCAGCGTTGAAGAGAATGGGAAGACCCAGTACTTC. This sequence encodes CSVEENGKTQYF.

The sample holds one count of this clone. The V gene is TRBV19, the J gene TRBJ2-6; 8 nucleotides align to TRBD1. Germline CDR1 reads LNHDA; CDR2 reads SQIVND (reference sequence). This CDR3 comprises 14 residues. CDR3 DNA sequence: TGTGCTTCCGGGACAGGCTCTGGGGCCAACGTCCTGACTTTC. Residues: CASGTGSGANVLTF.

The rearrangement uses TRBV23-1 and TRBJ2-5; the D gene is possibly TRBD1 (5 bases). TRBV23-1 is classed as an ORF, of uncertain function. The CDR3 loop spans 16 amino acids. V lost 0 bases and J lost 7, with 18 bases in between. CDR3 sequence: CASSQSVGRPQGTQYF. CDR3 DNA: TGCGCCAGCAGTCAATCAGTGGGCCGACCTCAGGGGACCCAGTACTTC.

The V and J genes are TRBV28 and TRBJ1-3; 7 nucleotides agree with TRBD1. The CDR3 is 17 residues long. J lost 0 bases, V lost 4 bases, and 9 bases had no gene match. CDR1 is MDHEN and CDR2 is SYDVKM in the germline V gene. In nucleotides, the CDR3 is TGTGCCAGCAGTTCACCGGGACAGTTAAACTCTGGAAACACCATATATTTT. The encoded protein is CASSSPGQLNSGNTIYF.

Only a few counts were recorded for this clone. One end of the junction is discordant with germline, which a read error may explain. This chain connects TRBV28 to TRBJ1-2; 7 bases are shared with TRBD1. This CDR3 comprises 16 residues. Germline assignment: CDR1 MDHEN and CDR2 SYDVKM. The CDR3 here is CASRPTGTQGLKLERF. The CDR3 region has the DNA TGTGCCAGCAGGCCCACCGGGACACAGGGGCTCAAATTAGAACGGTTC.

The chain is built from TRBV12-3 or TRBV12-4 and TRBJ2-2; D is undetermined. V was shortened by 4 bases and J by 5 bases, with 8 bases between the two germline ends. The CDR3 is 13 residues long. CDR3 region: CASSSSGTGELFF. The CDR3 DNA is TGTGCCAGCAGTTCGTCTGGAACCGGGGAGCTGTTTTTT.

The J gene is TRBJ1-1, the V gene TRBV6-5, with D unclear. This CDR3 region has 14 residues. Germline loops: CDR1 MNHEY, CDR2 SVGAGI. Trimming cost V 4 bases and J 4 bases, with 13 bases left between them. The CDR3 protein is CASSFHLTGTEAFF. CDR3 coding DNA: TGTGCCAGCAGTTTCCACCTTACTGGCACTGAAGCTTTCTTT.

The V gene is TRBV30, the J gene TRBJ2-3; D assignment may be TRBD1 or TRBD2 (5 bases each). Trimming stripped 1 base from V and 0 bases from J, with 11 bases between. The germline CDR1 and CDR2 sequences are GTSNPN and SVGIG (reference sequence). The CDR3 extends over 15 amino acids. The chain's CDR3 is CAWSDGTPSTDTQYF. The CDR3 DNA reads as TGTGCCTGGAGTGATGGGACGCCAAGCACAGATACGCAGTATTTT.

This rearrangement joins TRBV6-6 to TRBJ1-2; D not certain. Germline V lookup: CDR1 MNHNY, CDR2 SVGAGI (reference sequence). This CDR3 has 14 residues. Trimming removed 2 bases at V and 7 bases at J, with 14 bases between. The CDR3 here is CASSYGLEAAGYTF. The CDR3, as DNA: TGTGCCAGCAGTTACGGACTCGAGGCTGCTGGCTACACCTTC.

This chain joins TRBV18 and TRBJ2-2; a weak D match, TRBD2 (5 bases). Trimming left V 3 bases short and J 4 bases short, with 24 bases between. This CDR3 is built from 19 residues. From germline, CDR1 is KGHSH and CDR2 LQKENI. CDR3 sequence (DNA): TGTGCCAGCTCACCGAGCGGCGCGTTCGGACCTTTGATCACCGGGGAGCTGTTTTTT. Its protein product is CASSPSGAFGPLITGELFF.

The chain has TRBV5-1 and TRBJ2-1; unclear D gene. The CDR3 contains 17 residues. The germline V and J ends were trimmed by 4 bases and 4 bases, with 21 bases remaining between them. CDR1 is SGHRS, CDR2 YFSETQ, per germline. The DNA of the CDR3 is TGCGCCAGCAGCCTAACAACTACCCCGGGCCTATACAATGAGCAGTTCTTC. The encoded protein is CASSLTTTPGLYNEQFF.

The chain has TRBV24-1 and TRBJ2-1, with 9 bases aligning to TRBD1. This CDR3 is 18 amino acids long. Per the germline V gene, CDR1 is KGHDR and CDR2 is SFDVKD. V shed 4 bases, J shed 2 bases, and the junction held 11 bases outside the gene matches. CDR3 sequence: CATSDPGQGSPTYNEQFF. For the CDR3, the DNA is TGTGCCACCAGTGACCCGGGACAGGGATCCCCTACCTACAATGAGCAGTTCTTC.

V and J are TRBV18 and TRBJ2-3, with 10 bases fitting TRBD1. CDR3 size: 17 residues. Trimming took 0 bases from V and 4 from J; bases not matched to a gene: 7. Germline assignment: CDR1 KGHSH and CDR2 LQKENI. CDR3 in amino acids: CASSPPRDRGRSDTQYF. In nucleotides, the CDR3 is TGTGCCAGCTCACCACCCCGGGACAGGGGTAGGTCAGATACGCAGTATTTT.

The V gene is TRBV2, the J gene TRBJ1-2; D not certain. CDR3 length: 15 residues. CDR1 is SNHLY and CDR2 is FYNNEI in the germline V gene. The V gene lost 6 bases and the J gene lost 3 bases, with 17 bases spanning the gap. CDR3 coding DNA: TGTGCCAGCAGCAATGAGGCCCGATCGGACTATGGCTACACCTTC. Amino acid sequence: CASSNEARSDYGYTF. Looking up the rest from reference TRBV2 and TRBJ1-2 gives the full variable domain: EPEVTQTPSHQVTQMGQEVILRCVPISNHLYFYWYRQILGQKVEFLVSFYNNEISEKSEIFDDQFSVERPDGSNFTLKIRSTKLEDSAMYFCASSNEARSDYGYTFGSGTRLTVV.

This chain's CDR3 is CAGYRGGGYTF. The CDR3 coding sequence is TGTGCCGGATACAGGGGTGGAGGCTACACCTTC. The chain carries TRBV19 and TRBJ1-2, with TRBD1 matching over 7 bases. CDR1 is LNHDA and CDR2 is SQIVND in the germline V gene (reference sequence). V lost 11 bases to trimming and J lost 8 bases; unmatched junction nucleotides: 8. The CDR3 spans 11 residues.

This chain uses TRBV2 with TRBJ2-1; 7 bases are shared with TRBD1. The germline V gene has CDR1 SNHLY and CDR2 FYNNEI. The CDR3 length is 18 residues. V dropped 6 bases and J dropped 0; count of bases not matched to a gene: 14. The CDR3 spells CASRPGQFLPYSYNEQFF. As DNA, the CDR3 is TGTGCCAGCAGGCCGGGACAGTTCTTACCTTACTCCTACAATGAGCAGTTCTTC. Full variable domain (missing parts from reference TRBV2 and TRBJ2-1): EPEVTQTPSHQVTQMGQEVILRCVPISNHLYFYWYRQILGQKVEFLVSFYNNEISEKSEIFDDQFSVERPDGSNFTLKIRSTKLEDSAMYFCASRPGQFLPYSYNEQFFGPGTRLTVL.

The chain's CDR3 is CASSLSTGASPYEQYF. CDR3 DNA: TGTGCCAGCAGTTTATCGACAGGGGCGTCCCCCTACGAGCAGTACTTC. V is TRBV28 and J is TRBJ2-7, with TRBD1 matching over 8 bases. Trimming took 1 base from V and 2 from J; bases not matched to a gene: 7. Germline V gene sequence: CDR1 MDHEN, CDR2 SYDVKM. The CDR3 contains 16 residues.

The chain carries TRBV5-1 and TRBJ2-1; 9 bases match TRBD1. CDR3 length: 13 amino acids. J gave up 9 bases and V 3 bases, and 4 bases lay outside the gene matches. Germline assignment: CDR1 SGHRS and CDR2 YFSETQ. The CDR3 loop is CASSSQGATEQFF. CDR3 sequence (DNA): TGCGCCAGCAGCTCACAGGGGGCAACTGAGCAGTTCTTC.

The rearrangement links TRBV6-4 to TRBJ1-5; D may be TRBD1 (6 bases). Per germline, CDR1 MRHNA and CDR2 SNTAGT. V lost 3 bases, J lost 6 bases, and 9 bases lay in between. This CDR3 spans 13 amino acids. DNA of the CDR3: TGTGCCAGCAGTGAACAGGGAGGTCAGCCCCAGCATTTT. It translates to CASSEQGGQPQHF.

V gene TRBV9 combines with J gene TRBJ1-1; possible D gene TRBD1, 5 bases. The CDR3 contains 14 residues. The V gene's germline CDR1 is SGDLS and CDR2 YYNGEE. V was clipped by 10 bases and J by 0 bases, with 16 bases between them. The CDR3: CASGPKGVNTEAFF. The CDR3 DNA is TGTGCCTCAGGCCCTAAAGGGGTGAACACTGAAGCTTTCTTT.

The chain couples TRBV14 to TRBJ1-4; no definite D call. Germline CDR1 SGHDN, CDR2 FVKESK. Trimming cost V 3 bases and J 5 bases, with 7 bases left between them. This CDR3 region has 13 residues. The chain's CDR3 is CASSHRPNEKLFF. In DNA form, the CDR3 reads TGTGCCAGCAGCCATCGACCCAATGAAAAACTGTTTTTT.

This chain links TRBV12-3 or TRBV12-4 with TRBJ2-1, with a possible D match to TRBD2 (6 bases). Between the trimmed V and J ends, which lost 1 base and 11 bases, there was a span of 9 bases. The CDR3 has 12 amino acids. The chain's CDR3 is CASSLVAGKQFF. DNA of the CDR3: TGTGCCAGCAGTTTAGTTGCGGGGAAGCAGTTCTTC.

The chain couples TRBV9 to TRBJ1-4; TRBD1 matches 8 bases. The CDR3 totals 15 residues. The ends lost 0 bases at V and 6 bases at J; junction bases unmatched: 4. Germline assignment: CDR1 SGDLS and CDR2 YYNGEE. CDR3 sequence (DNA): TGTGCCAGCAGCGTAGCCCCAGGGGGCGATGAAAAACTGTTTTTT. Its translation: CASSVAPGGDEKLFF.

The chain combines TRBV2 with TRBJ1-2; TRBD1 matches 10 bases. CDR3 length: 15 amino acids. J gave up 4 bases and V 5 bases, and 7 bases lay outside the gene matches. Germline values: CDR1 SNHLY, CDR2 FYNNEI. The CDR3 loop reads CASSPDRDRGYGYTF. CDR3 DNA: TGTGCCAGCAGTCCGGATCGGGACAGGGGCTATGGCTACACCTTC. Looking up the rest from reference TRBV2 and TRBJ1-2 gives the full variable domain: EPEVTQTPSHQVTQMGQEVILRCVPISNHLYFYWYRQILGQKVEFLVSFYNNEISEKSEIFDDQFSVERPDGSNFTLKIRSTKLEDSAMYFCASSPDRDRGYGYTFGSGTRLTVV.

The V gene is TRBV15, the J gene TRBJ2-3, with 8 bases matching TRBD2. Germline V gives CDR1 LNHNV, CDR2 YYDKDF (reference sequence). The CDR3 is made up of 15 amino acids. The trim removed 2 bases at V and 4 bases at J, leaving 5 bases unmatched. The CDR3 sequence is CATSRPAGVADTQYF. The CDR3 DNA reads TGTGCCACCAGCAGACCAGCGGGAGTGGCAGATACGCAGTATTTT.

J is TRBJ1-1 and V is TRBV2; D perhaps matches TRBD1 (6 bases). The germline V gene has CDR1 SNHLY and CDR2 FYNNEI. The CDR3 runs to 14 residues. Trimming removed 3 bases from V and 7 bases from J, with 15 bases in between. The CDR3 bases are TGTGCCAGCAGTGATTGGGCAGGGGTGGGTGAAGCTTTCTTT. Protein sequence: CASSDWAGVGEAFF.

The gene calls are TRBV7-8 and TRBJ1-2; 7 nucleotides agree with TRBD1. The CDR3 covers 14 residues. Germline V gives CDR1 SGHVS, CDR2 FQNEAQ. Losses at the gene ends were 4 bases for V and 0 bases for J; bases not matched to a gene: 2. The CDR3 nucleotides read TGTGCCAGCAGCTCGGGACAGACTAACTATGGCTACACCTTC. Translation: CASSSGQTNYGYTF.

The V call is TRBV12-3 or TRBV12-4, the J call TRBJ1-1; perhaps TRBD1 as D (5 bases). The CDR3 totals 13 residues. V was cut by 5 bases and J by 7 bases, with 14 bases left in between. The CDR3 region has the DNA TGTGCCAGCAGTCCACAGGTTCAGGGTGAAGCTTTCTTT. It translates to CASSPQVQGEAFF.

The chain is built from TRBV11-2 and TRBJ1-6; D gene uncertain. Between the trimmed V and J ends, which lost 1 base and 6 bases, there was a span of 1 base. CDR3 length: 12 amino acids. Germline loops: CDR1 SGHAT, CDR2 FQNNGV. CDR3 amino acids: CASSLANSPLHF. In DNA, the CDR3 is TGTGCCAGCAGCTTAGCTAATTCACCCCTCCACTTT.

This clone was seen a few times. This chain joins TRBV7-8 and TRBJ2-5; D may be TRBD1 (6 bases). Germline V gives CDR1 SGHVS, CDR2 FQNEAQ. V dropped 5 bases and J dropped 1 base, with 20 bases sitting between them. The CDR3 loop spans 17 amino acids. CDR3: CASSPNRVLATQETQYF. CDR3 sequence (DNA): TGTGCCAGCAGCCCGAACAGGGTACTGGCGACCCAAGAGACCCAGTACTTC.